A single T cell receptor beta chain is shown here with its context. No antigen is known for it. The data derive from a study of siplizumab effects on memory and regulatory T cells. Study-level findings and limits: No assignable naive or memory phenotype existed for roughly 80-97% of proliferating CD4+ or CD8+ clones. In unstimulated cells, naive T cells appeared more diverse than memory T cells and seemed major alloresponse contributors.

This CDR3 region has 16 residues. The germline CDR1 and CDR2 sequences are SGDLS and YYNGEE. Trimming shortened V by 5 bases and J by 4 bases, and 18 bases separated the two germline ends. The table came from immunoSEQ multiplex PCR; TCRdb's copy has only in-frame clones and leaves some out. The table lists roughly 100,000 clones, roughly 93% of them singletons. The chain recombines TRBV9 with TRBJ2-2, with D perhaps TRBD1 or TRBD2 (6 bases each). The receptor's source is a human donor in good health. Source material: CD8+ T cells sorted from blood. DNA for the CDR3: TGTGCCAGCAGACCTCCGGGCAGGGGAGGCACCGGGGAGCTGTTTTTT. Protein: CASRPPGRGGTGELFF.